The source of this TCR beta chain is a study of CD8 T cells in Susac syndrome (dated by TCRdb to 2018 to 2020). Background on the whole study: Of the Susac syndrome patients who were sequenced, eight or nine were in clinical remission while roughly six had clinically active disease. Repertoire sequencing was used to test whether CD8+ T cell activation and differentiation in Susac syndrome was antigen driven. CD8+ T cell repertoire clonality was compared between eleven to twelve healthy donors, approximately 14 Susac syndrome patients and about 15 multiple sclerosis patients. Susac syndrome patients were therapy-naive, on corticosteroids (some also receiving IVIg), or on IVIg alone at blood withdrawal.

Summary of the overall study and its limitations: Susac syndrome CD8+ repertoires showed clonal expansion, highest in CD8+ TEMRA cells and greater in clinically active than remitting patients. Some 17 Susac-specific public clones were identified in the total CD8+ repertoire, and about 5 Susac-specific public clones were identified in the CD8+ TEMRA repertoire. The number of individuals in the TCR sequencing and HLA analysis was recognized as being relatively small.

RNA was extracted using the RNeasy kit, and roughly 0.5 to 1 ug of the RNA was reverse transcribed with random hexamers. The immunoSEQ multiplex PCR assay, covering 54 Vbeta and 13 Jbeta segments, was used to amplify TCR beta CDR3 regions. To correct PCR amplification bias, a synthetic template baseline was used for both primer optimization and computational correction. For the original study's pipeline: Reads were annotated to V, D and J genes per IMGT and analyzed with immunoSEQ Analyzer, keeping only productive sequences. To calculate clonality, Shannon entropy was normalized by log2 of the number of productive unique sequences and then subtracted from one. For each patient and control, public and private clones were evaluated among the 100 most prevalent clones. Clones were defined as Susac-specific when absent from the healthy and MS cohorts, from over a thousand published viral clones and from other ImmuneACCESS disease sequences. TCRdb applied fastp at Q25 and MiXCR to the public reads, then kept only in-frame beta chains. Entries that share a CDR3 protein sequence are merged under the most common genes and DNA. The V and J calls, along with clone size, are taken from TCRdb and not from the paper's own processing. This sample comprises some 200,000 distinct CDR3 sequences, more than 85% of them detected only once. The ten largest clones capture less than 0.2% of the sample.

Only one count was recorded for this clonotype. The clone's antigen remains unknown. The input lacks base qualities; no much larger clone sits a single base away. Evidence from a single read is weak. High-throughput TCR beta sequencing profiled peripheral blood CD8+ and CD4+ T cells from healthy donors, Susac syndrome patients and multiple sclerosis patients. The Susac syndrome patients fulfilled recently defined diagnostic criteria for either definite or probable disease. Bulk CD8+ and CD4+ T cells were purified magnetically by negative isolation, whereas CD8+ TEMRA cells were enriched by FACS. Blood was drawn into EDTA tubes, processed within 24 hours, and PBMCs were isolated by density gradient centrifugation. PBMCs destined for TCR sequencing were cryopreserved in liquid nitrogen and later thawed in a 37 °C water bath. The sorted or isolated CD4+, CD8+ and CD8+ TEMRA cells reached a purity of at least 90%.

CDR1 and CDR2 are read off the germline V gene as SQVTM and ANQGSEA. V loses 4 bases at its end and J loses 0 bases; junction bases beyond the gene matches: 3. The CDR3 contains 13 residues, cysteine and phenylalanine counted. The retained sequence is limited to the CDR3, 39 bases, with the frame set at the first base. The chain is encoded by TRBV29-1 joined to TRBJ2-7, with TRBD2 identical over 7 junction bases. The sample was CD8+ T cells from PBMCs. The clonotype originates from a human donor with Susac syndrome. The DNA reads TGCAGCGTTGGGGCGGGGGACTCCTACGAGCAGTACTTC. Its translation is CSVGAGDSYEQYF.